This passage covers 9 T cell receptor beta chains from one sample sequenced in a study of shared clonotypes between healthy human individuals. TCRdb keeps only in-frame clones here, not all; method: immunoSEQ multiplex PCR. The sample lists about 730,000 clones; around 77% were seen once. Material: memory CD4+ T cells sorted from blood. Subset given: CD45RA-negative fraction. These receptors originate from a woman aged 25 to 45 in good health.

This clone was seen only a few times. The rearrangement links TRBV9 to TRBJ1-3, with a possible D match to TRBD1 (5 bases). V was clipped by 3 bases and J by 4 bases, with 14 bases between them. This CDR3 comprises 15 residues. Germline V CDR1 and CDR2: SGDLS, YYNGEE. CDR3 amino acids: CASSETAAWGNTIYF. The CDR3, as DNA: TGTGCCAGCAGCGAGACAGCCGCGTGGGGAAACACCATATATTTT. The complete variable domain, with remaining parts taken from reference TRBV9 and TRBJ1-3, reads DSGVTQTPKHLITATGQRVTLRCSPRSGDLSVYWYQQSLDQGLQFLIQYYNGEERAKGNILERFSAQQFPDLHSELNLSSLELGDSALYFCASSETAAWGNTIYFGEGSWLTVV.

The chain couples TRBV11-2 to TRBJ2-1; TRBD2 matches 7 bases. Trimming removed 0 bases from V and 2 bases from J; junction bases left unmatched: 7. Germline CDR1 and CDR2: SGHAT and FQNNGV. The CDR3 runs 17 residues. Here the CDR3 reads CASSLDFRLAAYNEQFF. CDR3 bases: TGTGCCAGCAGCTTAGATTTTAGGCTAGCGGCCTACAATGAGCAGTTCTTC.

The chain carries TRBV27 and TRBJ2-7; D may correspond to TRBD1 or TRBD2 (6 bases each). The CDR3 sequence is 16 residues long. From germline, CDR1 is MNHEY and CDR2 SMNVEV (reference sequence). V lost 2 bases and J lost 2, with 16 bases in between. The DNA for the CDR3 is TGTGCCAGCAGTTTACGGGGGCTAGCGCCGCCCTACGAGCAGTACTTC. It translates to CASSLRGLAPPYEQYF.

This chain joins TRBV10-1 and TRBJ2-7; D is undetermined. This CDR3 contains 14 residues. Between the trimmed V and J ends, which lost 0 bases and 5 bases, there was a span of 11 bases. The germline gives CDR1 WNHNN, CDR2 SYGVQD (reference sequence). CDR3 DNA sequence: TGCGCCAGCAGTGAGTCACGACCGGTGGACGAGCAGTACTTC. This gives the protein CASSESRPVDEQYF.

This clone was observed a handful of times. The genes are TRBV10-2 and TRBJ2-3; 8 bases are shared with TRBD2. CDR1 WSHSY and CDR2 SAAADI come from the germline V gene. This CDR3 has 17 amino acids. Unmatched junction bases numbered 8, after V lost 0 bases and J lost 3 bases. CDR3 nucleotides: TGCGCCAGCAGTGAGTCGTGGCTAGCGGGTGGGACAGATACGCAGTATTTT. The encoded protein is CASSESWLAGGTDTQYF.

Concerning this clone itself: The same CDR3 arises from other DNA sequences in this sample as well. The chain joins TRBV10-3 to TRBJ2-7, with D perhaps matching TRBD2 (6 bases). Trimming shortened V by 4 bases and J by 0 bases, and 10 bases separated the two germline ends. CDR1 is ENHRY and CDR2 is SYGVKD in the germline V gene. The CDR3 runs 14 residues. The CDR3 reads CAISAGGSSYEQYF. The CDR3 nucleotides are TGTGCCATCAGTGCCGGGGGTAGCTCCTACGAGCAGTACTTC.

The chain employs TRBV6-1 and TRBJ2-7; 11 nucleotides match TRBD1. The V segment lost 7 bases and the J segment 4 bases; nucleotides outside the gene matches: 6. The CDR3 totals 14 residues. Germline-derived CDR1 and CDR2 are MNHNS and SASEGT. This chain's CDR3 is CASIRTGGLYEQYF. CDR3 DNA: TGTGCCAGCATCAGGACAGGGGGCCTGTACGAGCAGTACTTC.

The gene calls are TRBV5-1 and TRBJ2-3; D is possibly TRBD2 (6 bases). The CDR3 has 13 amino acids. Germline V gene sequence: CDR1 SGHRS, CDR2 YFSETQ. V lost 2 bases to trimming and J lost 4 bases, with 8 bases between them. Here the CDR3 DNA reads TGCGCCAGCAGCTTCAGGGAGGCAGATACGCAGTATTTT. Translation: CASSFREADTQYF.

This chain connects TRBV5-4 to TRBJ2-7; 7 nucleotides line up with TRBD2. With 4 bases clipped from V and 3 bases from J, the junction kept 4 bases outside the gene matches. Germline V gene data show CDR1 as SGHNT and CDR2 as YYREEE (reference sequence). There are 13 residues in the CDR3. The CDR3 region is CASSNRTSYEQYF. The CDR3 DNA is TGTGCCAGCAGCAACCGGACTAGCTACGAGCAGTACTTC.